This TCR beta chain derives from a study of cytomegalovirus exposure and HLA in healthy donors. Overall study findings and caveats: Near-uniform donor sequencing depth was presumed by presence/absence analyses. Under in vitro conditions, a few CMV-associated chains were confirmed as specific for CMV antigens.

With 4 bases removed from V and 2 bases from J, the gap between germline ends came to 18 bases. CDR1 and CDR2 from the germline V gene are SGHRS and YFSETQ. CDR3 length equals 16 residues. This clone was picked up a small number of times. Antigen: not known. With 60 Vbeta and 13 Jbeta primers, the PCR was carried out. Assay used: immunoSEQ multiplex PCR; TCRdb lists only in-frame clones, some missing. This repertoire shows about 190,000 clones, around 79% found once; its top ten account for around 1.5%. The TCR sequence derives from a woman in her forties or fifties in good health and CMV-seronegative. The specimen sequenced was PBMCs. The gene calls are TRBV5-1 and TRBJ2-5; D not resolved. CDR3 loop: CASSHPWAQTQETQYF. As DNA, the CDR3 is TGCGCCAGCAGCCACCCGTGGGCCCAAACGCAAGAGACCCAGTACTTC.